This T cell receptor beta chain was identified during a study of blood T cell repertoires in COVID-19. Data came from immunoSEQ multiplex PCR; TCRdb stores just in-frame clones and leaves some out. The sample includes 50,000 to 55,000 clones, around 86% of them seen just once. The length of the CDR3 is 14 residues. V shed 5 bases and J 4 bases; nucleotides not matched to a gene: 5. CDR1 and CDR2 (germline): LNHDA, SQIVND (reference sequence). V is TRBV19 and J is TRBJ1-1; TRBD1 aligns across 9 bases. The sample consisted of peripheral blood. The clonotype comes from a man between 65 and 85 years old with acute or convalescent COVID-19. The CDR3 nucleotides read TGTGCCAGTAGTCCACAGGGGGCGGGCACTGAAGCTTTCTTT. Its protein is CASSPQGAGTEAFF.